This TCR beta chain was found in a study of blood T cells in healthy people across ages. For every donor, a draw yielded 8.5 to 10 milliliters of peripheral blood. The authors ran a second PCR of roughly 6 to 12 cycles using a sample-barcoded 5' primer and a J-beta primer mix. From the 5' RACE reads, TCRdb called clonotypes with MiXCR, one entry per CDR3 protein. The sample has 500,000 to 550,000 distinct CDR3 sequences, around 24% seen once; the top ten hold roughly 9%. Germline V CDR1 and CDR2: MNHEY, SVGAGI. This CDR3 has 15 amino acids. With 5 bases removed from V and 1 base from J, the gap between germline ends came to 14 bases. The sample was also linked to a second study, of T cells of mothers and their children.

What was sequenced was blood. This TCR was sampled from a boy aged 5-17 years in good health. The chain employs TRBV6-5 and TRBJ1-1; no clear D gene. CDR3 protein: CASSILGDGNTEAFF. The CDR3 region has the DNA TGTGCCAGCAGTATCCTAGGAGACGGGAACACTGAAGCTTTCTTT.